The 19 T cell receptor beta chains in this list originate from one sample, sequenced in a study of T cells in Graves' hyperthyroidism and ophthalmopathy. Amplification yielded TCR beta CDR3 regions, with RNA transcripts as the source. A set of HTBI primers served as the primers for a first-round RT-PCR of the TCR CDR3. TCRdb re-called the multiplex PCR reads through MiXCR, storing one row per CDR3 protein. Among hundreds of thousands of distinct CDR3 sequences listed, about 17% were seen once. Input material: blood. Every receptor here comes from a woman aged 50 to 60 with Graves' hyperthyroidism that later progressed to Graves' ophthalmopathy.

This clonotype was detected ten times or more. Here the CDR3 reads CAISGGTTYEQYF. Written as DNA, the CDR3 is TGTGCCATCAGTGGGGGGACTACCTACGAGCAGTACTTC. The chain links TRBV10-3 to TRBJ2-7; 7 bases are shared with TRBD2. CDR1 and CDR2 (germline): ENHRY, SYGVKD. Germline trimming cut 4 bases from V and 2 bases from J; bases unmatched to any gene: 2. CDR3 size: 13 residues.

This clonotype was recorded many times. The rearrangement uses TRBV2 and TRBJ2-3; tentative D call: TRBD1 (5 bases). Germline CDR1 is SNHLY and CDR2 is FYNNEI. Between the trimmed V and J ends, which lost 6 bases and 5 bases, there was a span of 15 bases. CDR3 size: 14 residues. The CDR3 loop reads CASSLSGRKDTQYF. As DNA, the CDR3 is TGTGCCAGCAGCCTCTCAGGGCGGAAAGATACGCAGTATTTT.

This clonotype was recorded a few times. The V gene is TRBV13, the J gene TRBJ2-1; no clear D. Germline CDR1 and CDR2: PRHDT and FYEKMQ (reference sequence). The CDR3 has 16 amino acids. Trimming removed 0 bases at V and 0 bases at J, with 9 bases between. CDR3 DNA sequence: TGTGCCAGCAGCTTAGGCCTACGGGCCTCCTACAATGAGCAGTTCTTC. It is translated as CASSLGLRASYNEQFF.

This clonotype has at least ten counts. The CDR3 loop is CASSSIGGGINYNEQFF. The CDR3 DNA follows: TGTGCCAGCAGCTCCATAGGGGGCGGGATTAACTACAATGAGCAGTTCTTC. The chain joins TRBV7-3 to TRBJ2-1, with a tentative D call TRBD1 (7 bases). CDR1 SGHTA and CDR2 FQGTGA come from the germline V gene. The CDR3 runs 17 residues. V lost 4 bases and J 3 bases, leaving 19 bases between the germline ends.

This clonotype has at least ten counts. J is TRBJ2-5 and V is TRBV20-1; 8 bases fit TRBD2. The CDR3 is made up of 15 amino acids. V trimming: 1 base; J trimming: 6 bases; junction bases outside the gene matches: 10. Germline CDR1 DFQATT, CDR2 SNEGSKA (reference sequence). This CDR3 is CSARVSGGVGKTQYF. In nucleotides, the CDR3 is TGCAGTGCTAGAGTATCCGGGGGGGTGGGTAAGACCCAGTACTTC.

The chain uses TRBV19 and TRBJ1-1; D is possibly TRBD1 (5 bases). The CDR3 is 12 residues long. The V gene's germline CDR1 is LNHDA and CDR2 SQIVND (reference sequence). Trimming left V 6 bases short and J 11 bases short, with 16 bases between. CDR3 in amino acids: CASRGTERGAFF. In DNA, the CDR3 is TGTGCCAGTAGAGGGACGGAAAGAGGTGCTTTCTTT. Full variable domain (missing parts from reference TRBV19 and TRBJ1-1): DGGITQSPKYLFRKEGQNVTLSCEQNLNHDAMYWYRQDPGQGLRLIYYSQIVNDFQKGDIAEGYSVSREKKESFPLTVTSAQKNPTAFYLCASRGTERGAFFGQGTRLTVV.

This clonotype showed up just a few times. The V and J genes are TRBV2 and TRBJ1-4, with D possibly TRBD1 on 5 matching bases. Germline lookup yields CDR1 SNHLY and CDR2 FYNNEI. The CDR3 contains 12 residues. Trimming took off 7 bases at V and 8 bases at J, with 11 bases between the two ends. The CDR3 loop reads CASNTGLEKLFF. As DNA, the CDR3 is TGTGCCAGCAACACGGGGCTCGAAAAACTGTTTTTT.

This clonotype was found a few times. The chain joins TRBV30 to TRBJ2-5; 11 bases map to TRBD2. There are 14 residues in the CDR3. The J segment lost 5 bases and the V segment lost 3 bases, leaving 5 bases of the junction unmatched. Per germline, CDR1 GTSNPN and CDR2 SVGIG (reference sequence). CDR3 in amino acids: CAWSDSGGAETQYF. CDR3 bases: TGTGCCTGGAGCGATAGCGGGGGGGCGGAGACCCAGTACTTC. Based on the CDR3 plus reference TRBV30 and TRBJ2-5, the full variable domain is SQTIHQWPATLVQPVGSPLSLECTVEGTSNPNLYWYRQAAGRGLQLLFYSVGIGQISSEVPQNLSASRPQDRQFILSSKKLLLSDSGFYLCAWSDSGGAETQYFGPGTRLLVL.

This clonotype appeared many times. The V gene is TRBV12-3 or TRBV12-4, the J gene TRBJ1-5; D not certain. Trimming stripped 6 bases from V and 0 bases from J, with 9 bases between. CDR3 size: 14 residues. The chain's CDR3 is CASRLTYSNQPQHF. The CDR3 region has the DNA TGTGCCAGCAGACTTACTTATAGCAATCAGCCCCAGCATTTT.

The table lists this clonotype with a few counts. The V call is TRBV5-6, the J call TRBJ2-5; TRBD2 matches at 9 bases. V shed 7 bases and J 5 bases; nucleotides not matched to a gene: 9. The CDR3 length is 14 residues. Germline CDR1 SGHDT, CDR2 YYEEEE. The CDR3: CASGGGGIGETQYF. As DNA, the CDR3 is TGTGCCAGCGGCGGGGGGGGGATCGGGGAGACCCAGTACTTC.

This chain uses TRBV29-1 with TRBJ1-1; 10 nucleotides match TRBD1. The CDR3 is made up of 13 amino acids. Germline CDR1 and CDR2: SQVTM and ANQGSEA. J gave up 5 bases and V 6 bases, and 6 bases lay outside the gene matches. The CDR3 sequence is CSVPGQGRTEAFF. CDR3 nucleotides: TGCAGCGTCCCGGGACAGGGGCGGACTGAAGCTTTCTTT.

The V and J genes are TRBV3-1 and TRBJ1-1, with D unclear. Trimming shortened V by 4 bases and J by 3 bases, and 15 bases separated the two germline ends. The germline V gene has CDR1 LGHDT and CDR2 YNNKEL (reference sequence). The CDR3 extends over 15 amino acids. CDR3 in DNA: TGTGCCAGCAGCCTTCGGGCGAGTGGGTACACTGAAGCTTTCTTT. Its translation is CASSLRASGYTEAFF.

V and J are TRBV2 and TRBJ2-2; D perhaps matches TRBD1 (6 bases). The CDR3 loop spans 15 amino acids. V lost 2 bases and J 2 bases, leaving 9 bases between the germline ends. The germline CDR1 and CDR2 sequences are SNHLY and FYNNEI. CDR3 DNA sequence: TGTGCCAGCAGTGAAATCAGGGGAAACACCGGGGAGCTGTTTTTT. Residues: CASSEIRGNTGELFF. Combining the CDR3 with reference TRBV2 and TRBJ2-2 gives the whole variable domain EPEVTQTPSHQVTQMGQEVILRCVPISNHLYFYWYRQILGQKVEFLVSFYNNEISEKSEIFDDQFSVERPDGSNFTLKIRSTKLEDSAMYFCASSEIRGNTGELFFGEGSRLTVL.

This clonotype was recorded at least ten times. V is TRBV20-1 and J is TRBJ2-3, with 8 bases matching TRBD1. The CDR3 is made up of 13 amino acids. Germline CDR1 reads DFQATT; CDR2 reads SNEGSKA (reference sequence). Trimming at V came to 4 bases and at J to 4 bases, leaving 4 bases not matched to a gene. The CDR3 loop reads CSATGGRADTQYF. The CDR3 DNA sequence: TGCAGTGCTACAGGGGGCCGAGCAGATACGCAGTATTTT.

As regards this clonotype: A much more abundant neighbour one base away suggests this may be a read error. The V call is TRBV5-1, the J call TRBJ2-1; D might be TRBD2 (7 bases). This CDR3 contains 12 residues. Germline-derived CDR1 and CDR2 are SGHRS and YFSETQ. CDR3 coding DNA: TGTGCCAGCAGCTGGGGGGGCCCCGAGCAGCTCTTC. Protein sequence: CASSWGGPEQLF.

There are a few counts of this clonotype. The CDR3 region has the DNA TGTGCCAGTAGTATCGTGTGGGCGCAAGGGCGAACCGGGGAGCTGTTTTTT. It encodes CASSIVWAQGRTGELFF. The chain recombines TRBV19 with TRBJ2-2; D call uncertain. Trimming shortened V by 3 bases and J by 5 bases, and 19 bases separated the two germline ends. The CDR3 runs 17 residues. Germline loops: CDR1 LNHDA, CDR2 SQIVND (reference sequence).

The chain combines TRBV29-1 with TRBJ1-2; 10 nucleotides align to TRBD1. This CDR3 has 15 amino acids. The germline V gene has CDR1 SQVTM and CDR2 ANQGSEA. J gave up 3 bases and V 0 bases, and 4 bases lay outside the gene matches. The CDR3 loop is CSVEDRDRGHYGYTF. DNA for the CDR3: TGCAGCGTTGAAGATCGGGACAGGGGCCACTATGGCTACACCTTC.

This clonotype has a count of ten or more. J is TRBJ2-1 and V is TRBV5-1, with TRBD2 matching over 7 bases. CDR1 and CDR2 from the germline V gene are SGHRS and YFSETQ. CDR3 length equals 17 residues. Trimming took 5 bases from V and 0 from J; bases not matched to a gene: 11. CDR3 in amino acids: CASRPGVAGSSYNEQFF. DNA for the CDR3: TGCGCCAGCAGACCCGGGGTAGCGGGTAGCTCCTACAATGAGCAGTTCTTC.

This clonotype was seen ten or more times. The chain uses TRBV5-1 and TRBJ1-4; no clear D gene. Trimming shortened V by 7 bases and J by 7 bases, and 8 bases separated the two germline ends. CDR3 length equals 11 residues. Germline CDR1 SGHRS, CDR2 YFSETQ. CDR3 sequence reads: CASGLGEKLFF. The CDR3 DNA sequence: TGCGCCAGCGGCCTGGGTGAAAAACTGTTTTTT.